These 4 T cell receptor beta chains were sequenced from one sample in a study of shared T cell receptors in the human thymus. Clones were read by immunoSEQ multiplex PCR, and TCRdb kept only the in-frame ones, dropping some. The sample contains 650,000 to 950,000 clones, roughly 85% of which appear only once. The sample also formed part of further work on human thymus T cells.

Sequenced material: thymocytes. The receptor set was obtained from a girl in the first two years of life with a congenital heart defect.

This chain links TRBV27 with TRBJ2-1; 12 nucleotides align to TRBD2. The CDR3 covers 14 residues. Germline-derived CDR1 and CDR2 are MNHEY and SMNVEV (reference sequence). V was pared by 6 bases and J by 8 bases, with 5 bases of the junction left unmatched. Written as DNA, the CDR3 is TGTGCCAGCAGCCTTAGGACTAGCGGGGATGAGCAGTTCTTC. Protein product: CASSLRTSGDEQFF.

This clone was observed a handful of times. The chain is built from TRBV6-6 and TRBJ1-2, with 9 bases fitting TRBD1. Germline V gives CDR1 MNHNY, CDR2 SVGAGI (reference sequence). This CDR3 spans 14 amino acids. V dropped 5 bases and J dropped 3; count of bases not matched to a gene: 4. CDR3 nucleotides: TGTGCCAGCAGTGGGGACAGGGCGCACTATGGCTACACCTTC. Translation gives CASSGDRAHYGYTF.

V and J are TRBV5-1 and TRBJ2-2; D gene uncertain. The V end lost 5 bases, the J end lost 4 bases, and 15 bases lay between the germline ends. The CDR3 is made up of 15 amino acids. Germline V gene sequence: CDR1 SGHRS, CDR2 YFSETQ. DNA for the CDR3: TGCGCCAGCAGACAACACCAGAGCGTCACCGGGGAGCTGTTTTTT. It specifies CASRQHQSVTGELFF.

The chain joins TRBV5-4 to TRBJ2-1; 9 bases match TRBD2. This CDR3 region has 15 residues. Germline V gene data show CDR1 as SGHNT and CDR2 as YYREEE (reference sequence). V dropped 2 bases and J dropped 8; count of bases not matched to a gene: 8. CDR3 amino acids: CASSFSHWTSDEQFF. CDR3 DNA sequence: TGTGCCAGCAGCTTCTCCCACTGGACTAGCGATGAGCAGTTCTTC.